Each of the 21 T cell receptor beta chains below was sequenced from the same sample in a study of T cell repertoires in cytomegalovirus infection. In TCRdb, the reads were re-called with MiXCR into one record per CDR3 protein. The table lists around 200,000 distinct CDR3 sequences, about a sixth of them singletons. The sample taken for sequencing was CD8+ T cells from PBMCs. All receptors come from a human donor in good health (CMV status not recorded). Some clones in this sample may be carry-over from other donors' samples.

The sample holds a few counts of this clonotype. The chain is built from TRBV7-9 and TRBJ2-1, with 10 bases identical to TRBD2. With 4 bases clipped from V and 5 bases from J, the junction kept 8 bases outside the gene matches. The length of the CDR3 is 16 residues. The germline gives CDR1 SEHNR, CDR2 FQNEAQ (reference sequence). This CDR3 reads CASSYPGLATDNEQFF. CDR3 bases: TGTGCCAGCAGCTACCCGGGACTAGCGACGGACAATGAGCAGTTCTTC.

This clonotype was seen only once. The chain has TRBV12-3 or TRBV12-4 and TRBJ2-2; 8 bases agree with TRBD1. J was trimmed by 4 bases and V by 6 bases; bases with no gene match: 7. The length of the CDR3 is 15 residues. The CDR3 DNA follows: TGTGCCAGCAGCTCAGGGGGCGTTAGCACCGGGGAGCTGTTTTTT. This translates into CASSSGGVSTGELFF.

This clonotype showed up just a few times. The chain couples TRBV2 to TRBJ1-2; no firm D call. V shed 10 bases and J shed 11 bases, with 14 bases lying between them. CDR1 and CDR2 (germline): SNHLY, FYNNEI. The CDR3 is 10 amino acids. CDR3 region: CATRGRAYTF. Here the CDR3 DNA reads TGTGCCACCAGAGGGAGGGCTTACACCTTC.

The CDR3 region is CASSFPPAGELFF. DNA for the CDR3: TGTGCCAGCAGTTTCCCCCCCGCCGGGGAGCTGTTTTTT. The V call is TRBV28, the J call TRBJ2-2; D is undetermined. Trimming took off 3 bases at V and 6 bases at J, with 8 bases between the two ends. This CDR3 contains 13 residues. Germline V gene data show CDR1 as MDHEN and CDR2 as SYDVKM.

A few counts support this clonotype. The chain couples TRBV7-9 to TRBJ2-7; 8 nucleotides agree with TRBD1. Germline V gene lookup returns CDR1 SEHNR and CDR2 FQNEAQ (reference sequence). Trimming cost V 2 bases and J 7 bases; bases outside gene matches: 10. The CDR3 contains 15 residues. For the CDR3, the DNA is TGTGCCAGCAGCTTACTTGACAGGGGCCATGGGGAGCAGTACTTC. It specifies CASSLLDRGHGEQYF.

V usage is TRBV20-1 and J usage is TRBJ2-1; the match to TRBD2 covers 9 bases. Germline V lookup: CDR1 DFQATT, CDR2 SNEGSKA (reference sequence). J lost 3 bases, V lost 1 base, and 16 bases had no gene match. The CDR3 covers 19 residues. CDR3 sequence reads: CSARAPGGAGGKDYNEQFF. The CDR3 region has the DNA TGCAGTGCTAGAGCCCCCGGGGGGGCGGGGGGGAAGGACTACAATGAGCAGTTCTTC.

This clonotype was detected ten times or more. The V and J genes are TRBV6-2 or TRBV6-3 and TRBJ2-1; 8 positions match TRBD1. This CDR3 comprises 16 residues. Germline V gene sequence: CDR1 MNHEY, CDR2 SVGEGT. The ends lost 6 bases at V and 6 bases at J; junction bases unmatched: 13. CDR3 nucleotide sequence: TGTGCCAGCAGGGACTTACAGGGGGGATCAAGCAATGAGCAGTTCTTC. Translated, it gives CASRDLQGGSSNEQFF.

This clonotype came up a few times. The V call is TRBV4-3, the J call TRBJ2-5, with D unclear. The CDR3 sequence is 14 residues long. V lost 1 base and J 5 bases, leaving 11 bases between the germline ends. Germline-derived CDR1 and CDR2 are LGHNA and YSLEER. CDR3 loop: CASSQGPLSETQYF. The CDR3 DNA reads TGCGCCAGCAGCCAAGGTCCTCTCTCGGAGACCCAGTACTTC.

This clonotype was found a few times. This chain connects TRBV28 to TRBJ1-2, with D perhaps matching TRBD1 (6 bases). This CDR3 comprises 18 residues. The V end was cut by 7 bases, the J end by 5 bases, with 29 bases between. Germline CDR1 is MDHEN and CDR2 is SYDVKM. The CDR3 DNA reads TGTGCCAGCATTCTACAGGGATCCATTTTTACGCCTTATTATGGCTACACCTTC. This translates into CASILQGSIFTPYYGYTF.

This clonotype was observed a few times. The chain employs TRBV29-1 and TRBJ2-3; D remains ambiguous. Germline-derived CDR1 and CDR2 are SQVTM and ANQGSEA. V lost 2 bases, J lost 0 bases, and 3 bases lay in between. This CDR3 is built from 12 residues. This CDR3 reads CSVEYSTDTQYF. The CDR3 coding sequence is TGCAGCGTTGAATATAGCACAGATACGCAGTATTTT.

DNA of the CDR3: TGTGCCAGCAGCTCACTCAGTGTGCCCGGGGAGCTGTTTTTT. Its protein product is CASSSLSVPGELFF. The chain couples TRBV7-9 to TRBJ2-2; D remains ambiguous. CDR1 is SEHNR and CDR2 is FQNEAQ in the germline V gene (reference sequence). V was pared by 4 bases and J by 6 bases, with 12 bases between. There are 14 residues in the CDR3. The full variable domain, its missing parts supplied by reference TRBV7-9 and TRBJ2-2, is DTGVSQNPRHKITKRGQNVTFRCDPISEHNRLYWYRQTLGQGPEFLTYFQNEAQLEKSRLLSDRFSAERPKGSFSTLEIQRTEQGDSAMYLCASSSLSVPGELFFGEGSRLTVL.

This clonotype turned up a few times. This sequence joins TRBV7-3 and TRBJ2-7; perhaps TRBD2 as D (6 bases). Germline V gives CDR1 SGHTA, CDR2 FQGTGA. Trimming stripped 5 bases from V and 4 bases from J, with 12 bases between. The CDR3 sequence is 13 residues long. The CDR3 DNA reads TGTGCCAGCAGCACCCCACGGGGGTACGAGCAGTACTTC. It specifies CASSTPRGYEQYF.

This clonotype was detected a few times. The chain carries TRBV28 and TRBJ1-3; no reliable D call. Germline V lookup: CDR1 MDHEN, CDR2 SYDVKM. V gave up 2 bases and J gave up 0 bases, with 14 bases separating them. There are 17 residues in the CDR3. CDR3 sequence: CASSLTLGPASGNTIYF. Here the CDR3 DNA reads TGTGCCAGCAGTTTAACTTTGGGCCCAGCCTCTGGAAACACCATATATTTT.

The CDR3 DNA is TGCAGTGCTAGGGGGGAGGGGACCTACAATGAGCAGTTCTTC. Its translation: CSARGEGTYNEQFF. The chain employs TRBV20-1 and TRBJ2-1, with 7 bases aligning to TRBD2. Germline CDR1 is DFQATT and CDR2 is SNEGSKA (reference sequence). V gave up 3 bases and J gave up 2 bases; unmatched junction bases: 4. The length of the CDR3 is 14 residues.

The chain combines TRBV6-6 with TRBJ2-1, with D maybe TRBD1 (5 bases). This CDR3 contains 14 residues. CDR1 and CDR2 (germline): MNHNY, SVGAGI (reference sequence). Trimming left V 7 bases short and J 5 bases short, with 15 bases between. CDR3 sequence reads: CASTRPDKNNEQFF. The DNA for the CDR3 is TGTGCCAGCACTCGTCCGGACAAGAACAATGAGCAGTTCTTC.

This clonotype was counted a few times. The chain uses TRBV7-9 and TRBJ1-2, with a weak D call TRBD1 (5 bases). V was pared by 5 bases and J by 3 bases, with 13 bases between. This CDR3 is 14 amino acids long. Germline-derived CDR1 and CDR2 are SEHNR and FQNEAQ (reference sequence). CDR3 sequence: CASSLGGSDYGYTF. CDR3 coding DNA: TGTGCCAGCAGCCTGGGGGGGAGTGACTATGGCTACACCTTC.

This clonotype has a handful of counts. The rearrangement uses TRBV6-2 or TRBV6-3 and TRBJ2-1; the D gene is possibly TRBD2 (6 bases). The CDR3 consists of 15 residues. CDR1 and CDR2 from the germline V gene are MNHEY and SVGEGT. V lost 4 bases and J lost 1, with 11 bases in between. The CDR3 here is CASSLTRSSYNEQFF. CDR3 DNA sequence: TGTGCCAGCAGTTTGACTAGATCTTCCTACAATGAGCAGTTCTTC.

In this sample, this clonotype turned up a few times. The rearrangement uses TRBV4-1 and TRBJ1-1, with D possibly being TRBD1 (5 bases). V gave up 8 bases and J gave up 4 bases, with 11 bases separating them. There are 12 residues in the CDR3. Germline V gene sequence: CDR1 MGHRA, CDR2 YSYEKL. This CDR3 is CASAQGATEAFF. CDR3 coding DNA: TGCGCCAGCGCTCAGGGAGCCACTGAAGCTTTCTTT.

The V call is TRBV20-1, the J call TRBJ2-7; a weak D match, TRBD2 (6 bases). V lost 3 bases and J lost 7, with 19 bases in between. The CDR3 contains 14 residues. CDR1 is DFQATT, CDR2 SNEGSKA, per germline (reference sequence). The CDR3 DNA reads as TGCAGTGCTAGTGACGCGGGGCCCCACTATGAGCAGTACTTC. Translated, it gives CSASDAGPHYEQYF.

The chain carries TRBV29-1 and TRBJ1-1; D is ambiguous. Germline lookup yields CDR1 SQVTM and CDR2 ANQGSEA. This CDR3 comprises 11 residues. Trimming left V 0 bases short and J 12 bases short, with 11 bases between. The CDR3 spells CSVEDRGGTFF. Written as DNA, the CDR3 is TGCAGCGTTGAAGATCGGGGAGGAACTTTCTTT.

The chain has TRBV28 and TRBJ2-7; 8 bases align to TRBD1. CDR1 is MDHEN and CDR2 is SYDVKM in the germline V gene. CDR3 length: 14 amino acids. J lost 3 bases, V lost 7 bases, and 8 bases had no gene match. CDR3 region: CASTPRTGYYEQYF. DNA for the CDR3: TGTGCCAGCACCCCGCGGACAGGGTACTACGAGCAGTACTTC. The complete variable domain, with remaining parts taken from reference TRBV28 and TRBJ2-7, reads DVKVTQSSRYLVKRTGEKVFLECVQDMDHENMFWYRQDPGLGLRLIYFSYDVKMKEKGDIPEGYSVSREKKERFSLILESASTNQTSMYLCASTPRTGYYEQYFGPGTRLTVT.